This TCR beta chain was recorded in a study of T-cell memory formation after mild COVID-19 listed by TCRdb under 2021. A note on the overall study: TCR sequence clusters from the two donors were found to be largely donor specific. Two young, previously healthy adult volunteers made up the cohort, one male and one female. In a couple of donors, T-cell clones that expanded and contracted after mild COVID-19 were followed by sequencing TCRalpha and TCRbeta repertoires longitudinally.

What the work shows at the level of the full study, not this receptor alone: Contracting CD4+ clones appeared mostly in the CM and EM memory subsets, whereas CD8+ clones were enriched in EMRA. Clones contracting from day 15 to 85 had balanced CD4/CD8 phenotypes, while a second wave expanding from day 15 to 37 was biased towards CD4+. Some responding clones were found in pre-infection memory, which suggests that pre-existing cross-reactive memory T cells took part in the SARS-CoV-2 response. The second-wave clones that peaked on day 37 were not confirmed to be SARS-CoV-2 specific. Only two mild cases were covered in the study, and larger cohorts including severe cases with pre-infection samples were considered necessary.

These reads were obtained on an Illumina NovaSeq 6000. TCRalpha and TCRbeta cDNA libraries were constructed by 5'RACE with constant-segment primers, with sample barcodes and unique molecular identifiers being introduced. Trizol reagent was used to extract RNA from every sample. Amplification of the libraries took two PCR steps, and the second step added a second sample barcode plus Illumina TruSeq adapters. Sequencing of the libraries was done on an Illumina NovaSeq, producing 2 x 150 bp paired-end reads. The original methods were these. The reads were demultiplexed and collapsed into UMI-guided consensus sequences using migec v1.2.7. Using mixcr v2.1.11, the UMI consensuses were aligned to TRA and TRB V and J templates and assembled into clonotypes. Clonotypes were classified as expanded or contracted when called significant by both edgeR and NoisET, with noise models trained on biological replicates. For edgeR calls, a false discovery rate-adjusted p below 0.01 and a log2 fold-change threshold of 1 were applied. As an exploratory analysis of dynamics, max-normalized trajectories of the 1000 most abundant clonotypes were examined with PCA combined with hierarchical clustering. Separately sequenced CD4+ and CD8+ repertoires were used to assign the CD4 or CD8 phenotype of responding clones. The public reads were reprocessed in TCRdb via fastp at Q25 and MiXCR, keeping in-frame beta chains. Each record represents a unique CDR3 protein, reported with the most common genes and DNA among its rows. None of the V and J calls come from the authors' own analysis; TCRdb made them. The sample contains approximately 100,000 distinct CDR3 sequences, about 18% of them found a single time. Around 28% of the sample is in the top ten clones.

About this clonotype: The specificity of this receptor is unknown. One base away there is no much larger clone; base qualities are not given.

Ficoll-Paque density gradient centrifugation was used to isolate PBMCs. This clonotype was obtained from an adult woman who had mild COVID-19 (a few samples of this study predate the infection). The sample titles of this study are shuffled in the database, so cell type and time point are left out; the donor was told from shared clones. The sequencing sample was made of PBMCs or a T cell subset sorted from them (not recorded which).

The DNA sequence is TGTGCCAGCAGCGTAGGGGGCGGTTCGTCAAACATTCAGTACTTC. Its translation reads: CASSVGGGSSNIQYF. The rearranged chain carries TRBV9 and TRBJ2-4, and the D gene may be TRBD1, 5 bases matching. V loses 0 bases of germline sequence and J loses 6 bases, and the interval between the two ends is 13 bases. The CDR3 measures 15 amino acids from cysteine to phenylalanine. Only the CDR3 portion is preserved as DNA: 45 bases, with reading frame beginning at the first base. CDR1 and CDR2 are drawn from the germline V gene: SGDLS, YYNGEE.